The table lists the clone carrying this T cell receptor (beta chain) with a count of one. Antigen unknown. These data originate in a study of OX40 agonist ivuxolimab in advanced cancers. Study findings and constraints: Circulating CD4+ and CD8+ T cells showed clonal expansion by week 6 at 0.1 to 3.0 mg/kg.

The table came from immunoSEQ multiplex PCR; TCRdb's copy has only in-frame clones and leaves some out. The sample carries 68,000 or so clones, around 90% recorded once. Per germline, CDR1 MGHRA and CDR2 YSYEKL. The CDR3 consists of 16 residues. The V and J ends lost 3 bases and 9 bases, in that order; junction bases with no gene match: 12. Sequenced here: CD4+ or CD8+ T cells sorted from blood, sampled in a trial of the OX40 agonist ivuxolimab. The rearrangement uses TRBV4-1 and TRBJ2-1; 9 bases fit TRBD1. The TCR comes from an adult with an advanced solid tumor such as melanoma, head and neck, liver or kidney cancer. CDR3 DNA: TGCGCCAGCAGCCAGAACCCGGGACAGGGATCCGGTGAGCAGTTCTTC. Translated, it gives CASSQNPGQGSGEQFF.